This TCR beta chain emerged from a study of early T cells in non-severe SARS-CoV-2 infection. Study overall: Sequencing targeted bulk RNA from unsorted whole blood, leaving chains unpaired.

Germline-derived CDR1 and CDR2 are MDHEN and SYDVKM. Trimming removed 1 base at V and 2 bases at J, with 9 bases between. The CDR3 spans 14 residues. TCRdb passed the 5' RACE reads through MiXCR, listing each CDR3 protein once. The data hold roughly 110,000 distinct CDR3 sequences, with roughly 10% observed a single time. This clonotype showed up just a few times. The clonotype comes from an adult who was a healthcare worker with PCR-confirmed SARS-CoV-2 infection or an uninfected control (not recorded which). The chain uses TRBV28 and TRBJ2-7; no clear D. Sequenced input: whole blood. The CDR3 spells CASSLLGVAYEQYF. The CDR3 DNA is TGTGCCAGCAGTTTATTAGGCGTAGCCTACGAGCAGTACTTC.